One sample yielded the 22 T cell receptor beta chains listed below, sequenced in a study of CD8+ T cells in alopecia areata. Extracted from the samples, RNA was reverse transcribed into cDNA to serve as the sequencing template. The repertoire was sequenced with immunoSEQ multiplex PCR; TCRdb's copy has only in-frame clones and lacks some. The table has about 190,000 clones, 60% to 70% seen once. As to treatment: oral pan-JAK inhibitor, 5-10 mg twice daily. The sample was CD4+ T cells sorted from blood, taken at week 4, from a patient treated with tofacitinib. Receptor source: a human donor with alopecia areata.

Details on this clone: The same CDR3 arises from other DNA sequences in this sample as well. The V gene is TRBV7-2, the J gene TRBJ1-1; a weak D match, TRBD1 (6 bases). The germline V gene encodes CDR1 SGHTA and CDR2 FQGNSA. The CDR3 is 13 amino acids. Trimming pared 5 bases from V and 1 base from J, leaving 8 bases between. The CDR3 reads CASSRQENTEAFF. The CDR3, as DNA: TGTGCCAGCAGCCGACAGGAGAACACTGAAGCTTTCTTT.

This chain links TRBV2 with TRBJ2-5; D possibly matches TRBD1 or TRBD2 (5 bases each). The CDR3 totals 13 residues. V dropped 4 bases and J dropped 5 bases, with 11 bases sitting between them. Germline V gene lookup returns CDR1 SNHLY and CDR2 FYNNEI. In DNA form, the CDR3 reads TGTGCCAGCAGTGGGGGGTCCCGGGAGACCCAGTACTTC. It specifies CASSGGSRETQYF.

The chain is built from TRBV7-9 and TRBJ1-5; D ambiguous. Germline CDR1 is SEHNR and CDR2 is FQNEAQ (reference sequence). CDR3 length equals 15 residues. Trimming removed 1 base at V and 2 bases at J, with 9 bases between. The DNA for the CDR3 is TGTGCCAGCAGCTTAGGACTGGAGCGCAATCAGCCCCAGCATTTT. It codes for CASSLGLERNQPQHF.

The rearrangement links TRBV5-1 to TRBJ2-7; perhaps TRBD2 as D (5 bases). The CDR3 totals 13 residues. V was trimmed by 0 bases and J by 6 bases, leaving 10 bases between them. CDR1 and CDR2 (germline): SGHRS, YFSETQ. CDR3 DNA: TGCGCCAGCAGCTTGGCGGGGATCGGCGAGCAGTACTTC. Its translation is CASSLAGIGEQYF.

The rearrangement joins TRBV7-2 to TRBJ2-5; the match to TRBD1 covers 10 bases. V lost 1 base, J lost 10 bases, and 6 bases stayed unmatched. The germline V gene has CDR1 SGHTA and CDR2 FQGNSA. The CDR3 is made up of 14 amino acids. CDR3 DNA sequence: TGTGCCAGCAGCTTAGGGGGACAGGGGATCGACCAGTACTTC. It is translated as CASSLGGQGIDQYF.

The chain uses TRBV15 and TRBJ2-5; D remains unclear. The CDR3 is made up of 11 amino acids. Germline values: CDR1 LNHNV, CDR2 YYDKDF (reference sequence). The germline V and J ends were trimmed by 6 bases and 5 bases, with 7 bases remaining between them. This chain's CDR3 is CATRNAETQYF. The CDR3, as DNA: TGTGCCACCAGGAACGCGGAGACCCAGTACTTC.

A single count supports this clone. The chain joins TRBV27 to TRBJ1-1; D ambiguous. V lost 8 bases to trimming and J lost 2 bases, with 15 bases between them. Per the germline V gene, CDR1 is MNHEY and CDR2 is SMNVEV (reference sequence). This CDR3 region has 14 residues. The CDR3 DNA follows: TGTGCCAGCCGCCAAGGCGGCGGTAACACTGAAGCTTTCTTT. The encoded protein is CASRQGGGNTEAFF.

The rearrangement links TRBV30 to TRBJ2-7, with a weak D call TRBD2 (6 bases). The CDR3 has 12 residues. From germline, CDR1 is GTSNPN and CDR2 SVGIG (reference sequence). Trimming left V 5 bases short and J 3 bases short, with 11 bases between. CDR3 region: CAWEREDYEQYF. The CDR3 coding sequence is TGTGCCTGGGAGAGGGAGGACTACGAGCAGTACTTC.

This chain links TRBV18 with TRBJ2-1, with 7 bases fitting TRBD2. V shed 4 bases, J shed 1 base, and the junction held 7 bases outside the gene matches. Germline CDR1 and CDR2: KGHSH and LQKENI. The CDR3 sequence is 16 residues long. The CDR3 spells CASSLAGWGSYNEQFF. The CDR3 DNA reads TGTGCCAGCTCACTAGCGGGCTGGGGGTCCTACAATGAGCAGTTCTTC.

On this clone: Additional DNA sequences in this sample encode the identical CDR3. The chain recombines TRBV7-8 with TRBJ1-1; possibly TRBD1 for D (6 bases). The CDR3 is 13 residues long. CDR1 and CDR2 from the germline V gene are SGHVS and FQNEAQ. Trimming left V 2 bases short and J 5 bases short, with 9 bases between. The CDR3 here is CASSLKGGTEAFF. The CDR3 nucleotides are TGTGCCAGCAGCTTAAAAGGGGGAACTGAAGCTTTCTTT.

Notes on this clone: The sample contains more than one DNA sequence encoding this CDR3. The chain couples TRBV20-1 to TRBJ2-1; D may match TRBD1 or TRBD2 (5 bases each). The germline V and J ends were trimmed by 2 bases and 10 bases, with 6 bases remaining between them. This CDR3 contains 10 residues. Germline loops: CDR1 DFQATT, CDR2 SNEGSKA (reference sequence). This CDR3 is CSARRDEQFF. The CDR3 DNA sequence: TGCAGTGCTAGAAGGGACGAGCAGTTCTTC.

A few counts support this clone. The rearrangement uses TRBV5-1 and TRBJ2-7; the D gene is possibly TRBD2 (6 bases). V was cut by 4 bases and J by 7 bases, with 24 bases left in between. Germline CDR1 is SGHRS and CDR2 is YFSETQ. CDR3 size: 16 residues. CDR3 nucleotides: TGCGCCAGCAGCCCGATCGGGACTCCCGATAGACATGAGCAGTACTTC. Amino acid sequence: CASSPIGTPDRHEQYF.

The rearrangement uses TRBV5-4 and TRBJ2-7; 10 positions match TRBD2. Germline CDR1 SGHNT, CDR2 YYREEE (reference sequence). CDR3 size: 14 residues. Losses at the gene ends were 4 bases for V and 0 bases for J; bases not matched to a gene: 1. The chain's CDR3 is CASSPSGSSYEQYF. In DNA, the CDR3 is TGTGCCAGCAGCCCTAGCGGGAGCTCCTACGAGCAGTACTTC.

This clone was observed many times. This CDR3 is CASSISGQGAHETQYF. CDR3 sequence (DNA): TGTGCCAGTAGTATCTCCGGACAGGGGGCGCATGAGACCCAGTACTTC. V is TRBV19 and J is TRBJ2-5; 11 nucleotides line up with TRBD1. The CDR3 is 16 amino acids. Germline CDR1 LNHDA, CDR2 SQIVND (reference sequence). After removal of 3 bases from V and 5 bases from J, the junction contained 8 bases not matched to a gene.

The V gene is TRBV7-2, the J gene TRBJ2-5, with D perhaps TRBD2 (5 bases). The CDR3 extends over 10 amino acids. CDR1 SGHTA and CDR2 FQGNSA come from the germline V gene. V was clipped by 8 bases and J by 7 bases, with 8 bases between them. CDR3 region: CASSGGTQYF. CDR3 nucleotide sequence: TGTGCCAGCTCCGGAGGGACCCAGTACTTC.

This clone was seen only once. The J gene is TRBJ2-6, the V gene TRBV29-1; D may be TRBD1 (5 bases). Trimming cost V 5 bases and J 2 bases, with 10 bases left between them. The germline gives CDR1 SQVTM, CDR2 ANQGSEA. This CDR3 spans 14 amino acids. CDR3 DNA: TGCAGCGTTTTACAGGCTACTGGGGCCAACGTCCTGACTTTC. It yields the protein CSVLQATGANVLTF.

The chain couples TRBV30 to TRBJ2-1, with 9 bases that match TRBD2. V lost 7 bases and J lost 5; bases outside the gene matches: 9. The CDR3 consists of 14 residues. Germline CDR1 reads GTSNPN; CDR2 reads SVGIG (reference sequence). This CDR3 reads CAFTGLAGNNEQFF. The DNA for the CDR3 is TGTGCCTTCACCGGGCTAGCGGGAAACAATGAGCAGTTCTTC.

The chain uses TRBV27 and TRBJ1-5; D is possibly TRBD1 (5 bases). Germline lookup yields CDR1 MNHEY and CDR2 SMNVEV (reference sequence). V lost 6 bases and J 5 bases, leaving 11 bases between the germline ends. This CDR3 is 13 amino acids long. In DNA, the CDR3 is TGTGCCAGCAGCGCAGGGCCCTATCAGCCCCAGCATTTT. Translated, it gives CASSAGPYQPQHF.

CDR3 region: CASSLGQGRPYEQYF. In nucleotides, the CDR3 is TGTGCCAGCAGTCTTGGACAGGGCCGCCCATACGAGCAGTACTTC. This rearrangement joins TRBV2 to TRBJ2-7, with TRBD1 identical over 8 bases. The CDR3 runs to 15 residues. Trimming cost V 5 bases and J 4 bases; bases outside gene matches: 10. Germline CDR1 is SNHLY and CDR2 is FYNNEI.

This rearrangement joins TRBV29-1 to TRBJ1-4, with 7 bases fitting TRBD1. This CDR3 contains 13 residues. The germline gives CDR1 SQVTM, CDR2 ANQGSEA. J gave up 8 bases and V 6 bases, and 9 bases lay outside the gene matches. The CDR3 loop reads CSVRRGSGEKLFF. The CDR3 coding sequence is TGCAGCGTGCGCAGGGGGAGTGGGGAAAAACTGTTTTTT. Full variable domain (outside the CDR3, taken from reference TRBV29-1 and TRBJ1-4): SAVISQKPSRDICQRGTSLTIQCQVDSQVTMMFWYRQQPGQSLTLIATANQGSEATYESGFVIDKFPISRPNLTFSTLTVSNMSPEDSSIYLCSVRRGSGEKLFFGSGTQLSVL.

J is TRBJ1-2 and V is TRBV5-1, with no clear D. This CDR3 region has 14 residues. The ends were cut back, 0 bases at V and 0 bases at J, with 6 bases in the middle. Germline V gene sequence: CDR1 SGHRS, CDR2 YFSETQ. CDR3 sequence: CASSLEPANYGYTF. DNA for the CDR3: TGCGCCAGCAGCTTGGAGCCAGCTAACTATGGCTACACCTTC.

The V and J genes are TRBV11-2 and TRBJ2-1; TRBD2 agrees at 7 bases. V shed 7 bases and J 7 bases; nucleotides not matched to a gene: 10. The CDR3 is 14 amino acids. Germline CDR1 SGHAT, CDR2 FQNNGV. CDR3 loop: CASIQSGTHNEQFF. DNA of the CDR3: TGTGCCAGCATTCAGAGCGGGACTCATAATGAGCAGTTCTTC.